The 27 T cell receptor beta chains below all came from one sample that was sequenced in a study of tumor-infiltrating lymphocytes in primary liver carcinoma. A primer matching the constant region was used to make TCR beta cDNA from 500 ng of total RNA. Researchers made the TCR beta libraries by running three nested multiplex PCR rounds with slightly modified ARM-PCR. Running roughly 10 cycles apiece, the first two PCR rounds relied on TRBV1-TRBV30 forward primers together with a C-beta reverse primer. TCRdb re-analysed the multiplex PCR reads in MiXCR, keeping a single row per CDR3 protein. This table has 300,000 to 400,000 distinct CDR3 sequences, about 61% appearing once. In addition to blood RNA drawn from unsorted whole blood, germline DNA was extracted. The sequenced material came from peripheral blood. The receptor set was obtained from a man aged 40-55 years with primary liver carcinoma and hepatitis B virus infection.

This clonotype has at least ten counts. This chain uses TRBV10-3 with TRBJ2-7; no firm D call. The CDR3 runs 12 residues. Trimming removed 3 bases at V and 0 bases at J, with 3 bases between. The germline V gene has CDR1 ENHRY and CDR2 SYGVKD. CDR3 region: CAISDSSYEQYF. CDR3 bases: TGTGCCATCAGTGACAGCTCCTACGAGCAGTACTTC.

Comment on this clonotype: A much larger clone differs from this one at a single base, so this may be a read error. The conserved phenylalanine or tryptophan is not found at the CDR3 terminus, so this likely reflects a read error. The rearrangement links TRBV5-4 to TRBJ1-6; maybe TRBD1 (5 bases). This CDR3 comprises 15 residues. Per germline, CDR1 SGHNT and CDR2 YYREEE (reference sequence). The ends were cut back, 4 bases at V and 8 bases at J, with 16 bases in the middle. CDR3 region: CASSLGRTGDSPLHI. Written as DNA, the CDR3 is TGTGCCAGCAGCCTTGGACGCACGGGGGATTCACCCCTCCACATT.

This rearrangement joins TRBV11-2 to TRBJ2-1, with 9 nucleotides matching TRBD1. The junction had 10 bases not matched to a gene; V was cut back by 8 bases and J by 2 bases. In germline, CDR1 is SGHAT, CDR2 FQNNGV. The CDR3 consists of 16 residues. CDR3 residues: CASGRNRGLTYNEQFF. In nucleotides, the CDR3 is TGTGCCAGCGGCCGTAACAGGGGGCTGACCTACAATGAGCAGTTCTTC.

This clonotype was seen a few times. The gene calls are TRBV28 and TRBJ2-7, with unresolved D. V shed 4 bases and J shed 3 bases, with 10 bases lying between them. CDR1 and CDR2 from the germline V gene are MDHEN and SYDVKM. The CDR3 totals 13 residues. This CDR3 is CASSSRLSYEQYF. DNA of the CDR3: TGTGCCAGCAGTTCCAGGTTGAGCTACGAGCAGTACTTC.

About this clonotype: A read error may explain this, as a much larger clone is one base away. V and J are TRBV12-3 or TRBV12-4 and TRBJ1-5; D is perhaps TRBD1 (6 bases). The CDR3 covers 14 residues. CDR3 bases: TGTACCAGCAGCCGTGGACAGAGCAATCAGCCCCAGCATTTT. Translating it yields CTSSRGQSNQPQHF.

This rearrangement joins TRBV5-1 to TRBJ2-5; D may be TRBD2 (6 bases). Deletions cut 3 bases from V and 4 bases from J, with 16 bases between. The CDR3 totals 15 residues. CDR1 and CDR2 from the germline V gene are SGHRS and YFSETQ. This CDR3 is CASSSPGAGSETQYF. In DNA, the CDR3 is TGCGCCAGCAGCTCGCCCGGTGCGGGGTCAGAGACCCAGTACTTC.

Comment on this clonotype: This sequence may be a read error, since a much larger clone differs from it by one base. The chain couples TRBV4-3 to TRBJ2-5, with a possible D match to TRBD2 (6 bases). CDR1 and CDR2 (germline): LGHNA, YSLEER. The V end lost 2 bases, the J end lost 5 bases, and 12 bases lay between the germline ends. The CDR3 consists of 14 residues. The CDR3: CASSQNGGLETQYF. The CDR3 coding sequence is TGCGCCAGCAGCCAAAATGGGGGACTCGAGACCCAGTACTTC.

For this clonotype: Here the CDR3 omits its conserved ending phenylalanine or tryptophan, so a read error is the likely source. The rearrangement uses TRBV11-2 and TRBJ2-7; no reliable D call. The CDR3 length is 17 residues. Germline lookup yields CDR1 SGHAT and CDR2 FQNNGV. The CDR3 protein is CARSLVGRLNPSYEQYL. CDR3 nucleotides: TGTGCCAGGAGCTTAGTAGGGCGGCTAAACCCCTCCTACGAGCAGTACCTC.

This clonotype occurred once. At one end the junction does not follow the germline gene, possibly because of a read error. The chain combines TRBV24-1 with TRBJ2-1, with D hard to call. The CDR3 spans 17 residues. CDR1 and CDR2 (germline): KGHDR, SFDVKD. DNA of the CDR3: TGTGTCACCAGTGCCAGCCGGGTTGCTCCCCGCGGCAATGAGCAGTTCTTC. Its translation is CVTSASRVAPRGNEQFF.

This clonotype showed up many times. The J gene is TRBJ2-1, the V gene TRBV5-5; 14 bases map to TRBD2. J gave up 3 bases and V 4 bases, and 6 bases lay outside the gene matches. The germline V gene has CDR1 SGHKS and CDR2 YYEKEE (reference sequence). The CDR3 sequence is 17 residues long. CDR3 bases: TGTGCCAGCAGCCCCTGGACTAGCGGGAGGTTCTACAATGAGCAGTTCTTC. Translated, it gives CASSPWTSGRFYNEQFF. Together with reference TRBV5-5 and TRBJ2-1, the CDR3 gives the full variable domain: DAGVTQSPTHLIKTRGQQVTLRCSPISGHKSVSWYQQVLGQGPQFIFQYYEKEERGRGNFPDRFSARQFPNYSSELNVNALLLGDSALYLCASSPWTSGRFYNEQFFGPGTRLTVL.

About this clonotype: A single base separates this from a much larger clone, so it may be a read error. The chain is built from TRBV6-2 or TRBV6-3 and TRBJ2-7, with a tentative D call TRBD2 (6 bases). V was clipped by 2 bases and J by 4 bases, with 12 bases between them. Germline values: CDR1 MNHEY, CDR2 SVGEGT. The CDR3 loop spans 14 amino acids. CDR3 residues: CASSYQEGLYEQYF. As DNA, the CDR3 is TGTGCCAGCAGTTACCAGGAGGGTCTTTACGAGCAGTACTTC.

This clonotype came up once. This chain connects TRBV5-1 to TRBJ2-5; no definite D call. In germline, CDR1 is SGHRS, CDR2 YFSETQ. Trimming removed 2 bases at V and 5 bases at J, with 10 bases between. The CDR3 is 13 residues long. CDR3 sequence: CASSFRRDETQYF. Here the CDR3 DNA reads TGCGCCAGCAGCTTCAGGCGCGACGAGACCCAGTACTTC.

V and J are TRBV6-1 and TRBJ2-5, with TRBD1 identical over 8 bases. Per germline, CDR1 MNHNS and CDR2 SASEGT. The CDR3 is 17 amino acids. J was trimmed by 1 base and V by 1 base; bases with no gene match: 8. CDR3 amino acids: CASSEVLGQGIQETQYF. The DNA for the CDR3 is TGTGCCAGCAGTGAAGTGCTAGGACAGGGCATCCAAGAGACCCAGTACTTC.

Remarks on this clonotype: The junction shows a germline mismatch at one end, possibly a read error. This chain links TRBV11-2 with TRBJ2-5; maybe TRBD2 (5 bases). CDR1 SGHAT and CDR2 FQNNGV come from the germline V gene. This CDR3 has 13 amino acids. CDR3 nucleotides: TGTGCCAGCAGCTTAAACATCGGGGAGACCCAGTATTTC. Protein sequence: CASSLNIGETQYF.

The chain is built from TRBV18 and TRBJ2-2, with D tentatively TRBD2 (6 bases). Per the germline V gene, CDR1 is KGHSH and CDR2 is LQKENI. V was shortened by 3 bases and J by 6 bases, with 11 bases between the two germline ends. This CDR3 has 14 amino acids. The CDR3 reads CASSPPGAAGELFF. In nucleotides, the CDR3 is TGTGCCAGCTCACCTCCGGGAGCTGCCGGGGAGCTGTTTTTT. The whole variable domain, remainder taken from reference TRBV18 and TRBJ2-2, is NAGVMQNPRHLVRRRGQEARLRCSPMKGHSHVYWYRQLPEEGLKFMVYLQKENIIDESGMPKERFSAEFPKEGPSILRIQQVVRGDSAAYFCASSPPGAAGELFFGEGSRLTVL.

Turning to this clonotype: A much more abundant neighbour one base away suggests this may be a read error. The CDR3 loop reads CGSTQSGTTEAFF. The CDR3 DNA reads as TGTGGCAGCACCCAGTCGGGTACCACTGAAGCTTTCTTT. The chain carries TRBV6-5 and TRBJ1-1, with D hard to call. Germline CDR1 is MNHEY and CDR2 is SVGAGI. This CDR3 has 13 residues.

This sequence joins TRBV6-1 and TRBJ2-4, with 10 bases aligning to TRBD1. Germline values: CDR1 MNHNS, CDR2 SASEGT. CDR3 length equals 16 residues. V lost 10 bases to trimming and J lost 8 bases; unmatched junction nucleotides: 17. The chain's CDR3 is CANRLGLGQGEDIQYF. CDR3 sequence (DNA): TGTGCCAACAGGCTTGGGCTCGGACAGGGGGAAGACATTCAGTACTTC.

Remarks on this clonotype: It may be a read error: a sequence one base away is much more abundant. CDR3 DNA: TGTGCCAGCAGCCGTTCGCGGGACTTGTCCAATAAGCAGTTCTTC. Residues: CASSRSRDLSNKQFF. The chain combines TRBV6-6 with TRBJ2-1, with D maybe TRBD2 (6 bases). This CDR3 is built from 15 residues. Germline V gene sequence: CDR1 MNHNY, CDR2 SVGAGI (reference sequence).

This clonotype showed up many times. The chain couples TRBV29-1 to TRBJ1-1; no reliable D call. CDR1 and CDR2 from the germline V gene are SQVTM and ANQGSEA. CDR3 length: 11 residues. The V end lost 5 bases, the J end lost 3 bases, and 7 bases lay between the germline ends. This chain's CDR3 is CSVLGHTEAFF. The CDR3 DNA sequence: TGCAGCGTTTTGGGTCACACTGAAGCTTTCTTT.

Turning to this clonotype: A read error is possible here, since a much larger clone lies one base away. The chain uses TRBV10-3 and TRBJ2-1, with 12 bases fitting TRBD2. This CDR3 has 15 amino acids. Germline assignment: CDR1 ENHRY and CDR2 SYGVKD. The CDR3 coding sequence is TGTGCCATCAGACACCCTAGCGGGAGGGACAATGAGCAGTTATTC. Translation gives CAIRHPSGRDNEQLF.

Comments on this clonotype: An end of the junction does not agree with germline; a read error may underlie this. This sequence joins TRBV6-5 and TRBJ2-7; perhaps D is TRBD1 or TRBD2 (5 bases each). Germline CDR1 MNHEY, CDR2 SVGAGI. The CDR3 runs to 14 residues. Here the CDR3 DNA reads TGTACCAGCAGCCCTGGGGGAACCCACTACGAGCAGTACTTC. Its protein is CTSSPGGTHYEQYF.

For this clonotype: The junction does not match germline at one end; this may be a read error. The chain couples TRBV14 to TRBJ2-4, with TRBD1 matching 9 bases. Germline loops: CDR1 SGHDN, CDR2 FVKESK. There are 13 residues in the CDR3. The CDR3 DNA sequence: TGTGCCAGCAGCCTCAGGACAGGGGCCATTAAGTACTTC. It specifies CASSLRTGAIKYF.

With respect to this clonotype: A much larger clonotype is one base distant, so this may be a read error. The chain combines TRBV5-6 with TRBJ2-5; 7 nucleotides agree with TRBD1. Trimming took 2 bases from V and 5 from J; bases not matched to a gene: 6. CDR1 and CDR2 from the germline V gene are SGHDT and YYEEEE. The CDR3 runs 14 residues. Here the CDR3 DNA reads TGTGCCAGCAGCTTTGTACAGGGGACGGAGACCCAGTACTTC. Protein sequence: CASSFVQGTETQYF.

The chain has TRBV29-1 and TRBJ2-3, with 8 bases fitting TRBD2. After removal of 4 bases from V and 5 bases from J, the junction contained 11 bases not matched to a gene. Germline CDR1 reads SQVTM; CDR2 reads ANQGSEA. The CDR3 consists of 15 residues. The CDR3 loop reads CSVAKAAGVRDTQYF. CDR3 bases: TGCAGCGTTGCAAAGGCAGCGGGGGTTAGAGATACGCAGTATTTT.

On this clonotype itself: One junction end disagrees with the germline gene, perhaps due to a read error. This sequence joins TRBV12-3 or TRBV12-4 and TRBJ2-1; TRBD2 matches 9 bases. There are 15 residues in the CDR3. The CDR3 here is CVSSLAGASKKEQFF. The CDR3, as DNA: TGTGTCAGCAGTTTAGCGGGAGCGTCCAAGAAAGAGCAGTTCTTC.

This clonotype was recorded only once. Sequence at one end of the junction differs from germline and may be a read error. J is TRBJ2-2 and V is TRBV11-1, with 10 bases identical to TRBD2. Germline-derived CDR1 and CDR2 are SGHAT and FQDESV (reference sequence). The CDR3 has 15 amino acids. The CDR3 DNA reads as TGTGCCAGCATCTTAACTAGCGGGAACACCGGGGAGCTGTTATTT. It specifies CASILTSGNTGELLF.

This clonotype was detected a few times. The chain joins TRBV6-1 to TRBJ2-6; maybe TRBD2 (5 bases). Germline V gene sequence: CDR1 MNHNS, CDR2 SASEGT. This CDR3 is 15 amino acids long. The V end was cut by 7 bases, the J end by 2 bases, with 12 bases between. The CDR3 sequence is CASNSMGAGANVLTF. The CDR3 bases are TGTGCCAGCAATTCTATGGGAGCTGGGGCCAACGTCCTGACTTTC.